These 17 T cell receptor beta chains share one sample of origin, sequenced in a study of regulatory T cells in long-lasting Graves disease (dated by TCRdb to about 2021). Read against the paper, the sample's time point label means: persistent/refractory GD, antithyroid drugs over 5 years with positive TRAb. RNA was extracted from PBMCs in TRIzol for both TCR sequencing and RNA sequencing. Library prep was done by multiplex PCR. The reads were generated on an Illumina HiSeq 4000. CDR3 regions were amplified by Arm-PCR with iRepertoire HTBI primers to construct TCR beta libraries. The public reads were run again by TCRdb, first through fastp at Q25 and then through MiXCR, and only productive beta chains were kept. Every CDR3 protein is listed once, alongside the most common genes and DNA of its rows. The table for this sample lists a few hundred thousand distinct CDR3 sequences; about a quarter of them were counted only once. Jointly, the top ten make up approximately 26% of the sample.

The source material was peripheral blood mononuclear cells (PBMCs), sampled when the disease was refractory, from a patient treated with antithyroid drugs. All receptors derive from a female donor with Graves disease.

The gene calls are TRBV20-1 and TRBJ1-5; D is possibly TRBD1 (6 bases). Per the germline V gene, CDR1 is DFQATT and CDR2 is SNEGSKA (reference sequence). The CDR3 contains 16 residues. The V gene lost 1 base and the J gene lost 4 bases, with 17 bases spanning the gap. The CDR3 protein is CSARGGQGLQNQPQHF. The DNA for the CDR3 is TGCAGTGCTAGAGGGGGCCAGGGGCTTCAAAATCAGCCCCAGCATTTT.

This clonotype was recorded at least ten times. The chain carries TRBV20-1 and TRBJ2-7, with D hard to call. The germline CDR1 and CDR2 sequences are DFQATT and SNEGSKA (reference sequence). This CDR3 comprises 12 residues. Trimming removed 2 bases from V and 0 bases from J, with 5 bases in between. The CDR3 spells CSARHDSYEQYF. The DNA for the CDR3 is TGCAGTGCTAGACACGACTCCTACGAGCAGTACTTC.

The table lists this clonotype with many counts. The chain carries TRBV28 and TRBJ1-2, with a possible D match to TRBD1 (6 bases). Per the germline V gene, CDR1 is MDHEN and CDR2 is SYDVKM. The CDR3 sequence is 15 residues long. Trimming removed 2 bases at V and 6 bases at J, with 16 bases between. The CDR3 nucleotides are TGTGCCAGCAGTTTAGCGTTCGGGGACATCGATGGCTACACCTTC. It yields the protein CASSLAFGDIDGYTF.

This chain joins TRBV20-1 and TRBJ1-5, with 7 nucleotides matching TRBD1. The CDR3 runs to 14 residues. Looked up from germline, CDR1 is DFQATT and CDR2 is SNEGSKA (reference sequence). J was trimmed by 1 base and V by 6 bases; bases with no gene match: 6. The CDR3 here is CSAPSGQSNQPQHF. In DNA, the CDR3 is TGCAGTGCGCCCTCGGGACAGAGCAATCAGCCCCAGCATTTT.

The chain links TRBV18 to TRBJ1-1; no definite D call. V lost 3 bases and J 6 bases, leaving 8 bases between the germline ends. From germline, CDR1 is KGHSH and CDR2 LQKENI. CDR3 length equals 12 residues. The CDR3 spells CASSPVAAEAFF. The CDR3 DNA follows: TGTGCCAGCTCACCGGTCGCGGCTGAAGCTTTCTTT.

This clonotype was seen more than once but under ten times. This sequence joins TRBV6-1 and TRBJ1-5; D is uncertain. Germline CDR1 and CDR2: MNHNS and SASEGT. V lost 6 bases to trimming and J lost 2 bases, with 17 bases between them. The CDR3 sequence is 16 residues long. CDR3 sequence (DNA): TGTGCCAGCAGAGCGCCTGGGAGTGCCCGCAATCAGCCCCAGCATTTT. Protein product: CASRAPGSARNQPQHF.

V is TRBV19 and J is TRBJ2-3; unclear D gene. Germline V gene lookup returns CDR1 LNHDA and CDR2 SQIVND (reference sequence). V dropped 0 bases and J dropped 3 bases, with 13 bases sitting between them. The CDR3 has 16 residues. CDR3 sequence: CASSIDLFGLTDTQYF. CDR3 nucleotide sequence: TGTGCCAGTAGTATAGATTTATTCGGTTTGACAGATACGCAGTATTTT.

This rearrangement joins TRBV7-3 to TRBJ2-2, with TRBD2 matching over 9 bases. V lost 5 bases, J lost 5 bases, and 12 bases stayed unmatched. This CDR3 spans 17 amino acids. Germline lookup yields CDR1 SGHTA and CDR2 FQGTGA. DNA of the CDR3: TGTGCCAGCAGCCCCGCGCCGGGACTAGCAAAAACCGGGGAGCTGTTTTTT. This gives the protein CASSPAPGLAKTGELFF.

This clonotype was detected many times. The CDR3 here is CASSFRGLIYEQYF. The CDR3 DNA reads TGTGCCAGCAGTTTTCGGGGACTTATCTACGAGCAGTACTTC. This chain uses TRBV12-3 or TRBV12-4 with TRBJ2-7, with a weak D call TRBD2 (6 bases). V lost 3 bases and J 3 bases, leaving 12 bases between the germline ends. This CDR3 has 14 residues.

This clonotype was observed a few times. The chain links TRBV7-3 to TRBJ2-5, with D possibly being TRBD1 (5 bases). Germline V CDR1 and CDR2: SGHTA, FQGTGA. V lost 0 bases, J lost 5 bases, and 13 bases lay in between. The CDR3 has 15 residues. The CDR3 is CASSLTLGPRETQYF. The CDR3 DNA reads as TGTGCCAGCAGCTTAACTTTGGGGCCGAGGGAGACCCAGTACTTC.

J is TRBJ2-5 and V is TRBV5-1; no definite D call. Trimming removed 0 bases from V and 4 bases from J, with 10 bases in between. CDR1 and CDR2 from the germline V gene are SGHRS and YFSETQ. The CDR3 contains 14 residues. This CDR3 is CASSLGKGGETQYF. The CDR3 bases are TGCGCCAGCAGCTTGGGAAAGGGCGGAGAGACCCAGTACTTC. The entire variable domain, with the rest obtained from reference TRBV5-1 and TRBJ2-5, is as follows: KAGVTQTPRYLIKTRGQQVTLSCSPISGHRSVSWYQQTPGQGLQFLFEYFSETQRNKGNFPGRFSGRQFSNSRSEMNVSTLELGDSALYLCASSLGKGGETQYFGPGTRLLVL.

As regards this clonotype: A much larger clone differs by one base, so this may be a read error. V and J are TRBV7-3 and TRBJ1-1; the D is unclear. Germline values: CDR1 SGHTA, CDR2 FQGTGA. CDR3 length: 13 amino acids. The CDR3 DNA reads TGTGCCGGCAGCTTACAGAGGAACACTGAAGCTTTCTTT. The encoded protein is CAGSLQRNTEAFF.

As for this clonotype: A junction end diverges from the germline sequence, so it may reflect a read error. V and J are TRBV28 and TRBJ1-1; 8 bases fit TRBD1. The germline V gene has CDR1 MDHEN and CDR2 SYDVKM. This CDR3 is built from 15 residues. CDR3 loop: CTSSSPTGEGTEAFF. CDR3 sequence (DNA): TGTACCAGCAGTTCGCCGACAGGGGAGGGAACTGAAGCTTTCTTT.

This clonotype was recorded at least ten times. CDR3 residues: CASSLSAGTAEAFF. DNA of the CDR3: TGCGCCAGCAGCTTGTCGGCCGGGACGGCTGAAGCTTTCTTT. The rearrangement uses TRBV5-1 and TRBJ1-1; D is possibly TRBD1 (5 bases). Germline values: CDR1 SGHRS, CDR2 YFSETQ. The germline V and J ends were trimmed by 1 base and 6 bases, with 13 bases remaining between them. This CDR3 is built from 14 residues.

Points on this clonotype: At one end, the junction sequence differs from germline, possibly due to a read error. This chain links TRBV2 with TRBJ1-1, with 7 bases aligning to TRBD1. The length of the CDR3 is 14 residues. Germline CDR1 SNHLY, CDR2 FYNNEI. CDR3 region: CASNLRTGNTEALF. The CDR3 region has the DNA TGTGCCAGCAACCTGAGGACAGGAAACACTGAAGCTCTCTTT.

The CDR3 DNA reads as TGTGCCAGCAGTTCCGGGACAGGGTCGGGCGAGCAGTACTTC. Protein product: CASSSGTGSGEQYF. This chain joins TRBV27 and TRBJ2-7; TRBD1 matches 9 bases. The V gene's germline CDR1 is MNHEY and CDR2 SMNVEV (reference sequence). This CDR3 has 14 residues. V lost 4 bases and J lost 6; bases outside the gene matches: 7.

This clonotype has only a few counts. This chain joins TRBV5-1 and TRBJ2-2, with TRBD1 matching over 8 bases. Per germline, CDR1 SGHRS and CDR2 YFSETQ. The trim removed 3 bases at V and 0 bases at J, leaving 1 base unmatched. The CDR3 spans 15 residues. The CDR3 region has the DNA TGCGCCAGCAGCTACAGGGGGGCGAACACCGGGGAGCTGTTTTTT. It codes for CASSYRGANTGELFF. Complete variable domain (other parts from reference TRBV5-1 and TRBJ2-2): KAGVTQTPRYLIKTRGQQVTLSCSPISGHRSVSWYQQTPGQGLQFLFEYFSETQRNKGNFPGRFSGRQFSNSRSEMNVSTLELGDSALYLCASSYRGANTGELFFGEGSRLTVL.